This T cell receptor beta chain comes out of a study of breast tumors, draining lymph nodes, adjacent tissues. Via MiXCR, TCRdb re-called the multiplex PCR reads, giving one row per CDR3 protein. In the table there are about 130,000 distinct CDR3 sequences, 20% to 25% of which are singletons. V dropped 4 bases and J dropped 2; count of bases not matched to a gene: 6. This CDR3 region has 16 residues. Per the germline V gene, CDR1 is SEHNR and CDR2 is FQNEAQ (reference sequence). Axillary draining lymph nodes of breast cancer patients supplied the node samples. This clonotype was found many times. Specimen: axillary lymph node tissue. The origin of this receptor is a female donor with breast cancer. Some clones in this sample may be carry-over from other donors' samples. The chain links TRBV7-9 to TRBJ2-3, with 10 bases identical to TRBD2. The DNA of the CDR3 is TGTGCCAGCAGCTCCGGACTAGCGGCCCTCACAGATACGCAGTATTTT. This translates into CASSSGLAALTDTQYF.